The 3 T cell receptor beta chains presented below share a single source sample, sequenced in a study of shared clonotypes between healthy human individuals. Using immunoSEQ multiplex PCR, the repertoire was profiled, and TCRdb retains in-frame clones only, with some absent. The data hold 2 million to 3 million clones, with over 85% observed a single time. The material sequenced was naive CD4+ T cells sorted from blood. Subset defined: CD45RA+ positively selected. The source is a man aged 18 to 30 in good health.

The V and J genes are TRBV11-3 and TRBJ2-3, with D perhaps given as TRBD1 or TRBD2 (5 bases each). V shed 1 base and J shed 4 bases, with 12 bases lying between them. This CDR3 comprises 15 residues. CDR1 and CDR2 (germline): SGHNT, YENEEA. Here the CDR3 reads CASSLGALGADTQYF. The CDR3 coding sequence is TGTGCCAGCAGCTTAGGAGCCCTGGGGGCAGATACGCAGTATTTT. The entire variable domain, with the rest obtained from reference TRBV11-3 and TRBJ2-3, is as follows: EAGVVQSPRYKIIEKKQPVAFWCNPISGHNTLYWYLQNLGQGPELLIRYENEEAVDDSQLPKDRFSAERLKGVDSTLKIQPAELGDSAVYLCASSLGALGADTQYFGPGTRLTVL.

This clone has a single count. V and J are TRBV7-2 and TRBJ2-1; TRBD2 matches at 9 bases. The length of the CDR3 is 16 residues. V lost 3 bases, J lost 8 bases, and 11 bases stayed unmatched. The germline gives CDR1 SGHTA, CDR2 FQGNSA. The CDR3 protein is CASSFSPGGRVHEQFF. The CDR3 region has the DNA TGTGCCAGCAGCTTTTCCCCAGGCGGGAGGGTTCATGAGCAGTTCTTC.

Details on this clone: This same CDR3 is encoded by further DNA sequences in the sample. V gene TRBV2 combines with J gene TRBJ2-1; no firm D call. The CDR3 is made up of 13 amino acids. The germline gives CDR1 SNHLY, CDR2 FYNNEI. The ends were cut back, 6 bases at V and 0 bases at J, with 6 bases in the middle. The CDR3 DNA reads TGTGCCAGCAGGCCAAGCTCCTACAATGAGCAGTTCTTC. This codes for CASRPSSYNEQFF.